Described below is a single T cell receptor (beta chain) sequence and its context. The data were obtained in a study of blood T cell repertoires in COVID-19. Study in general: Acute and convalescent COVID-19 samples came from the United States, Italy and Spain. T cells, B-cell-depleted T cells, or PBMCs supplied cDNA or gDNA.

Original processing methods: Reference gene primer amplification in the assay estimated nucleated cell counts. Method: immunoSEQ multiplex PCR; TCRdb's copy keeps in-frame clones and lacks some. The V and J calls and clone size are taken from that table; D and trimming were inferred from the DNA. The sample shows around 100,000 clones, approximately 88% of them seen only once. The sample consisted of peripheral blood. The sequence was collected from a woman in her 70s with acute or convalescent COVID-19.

CDR3 amino acids: CAISRLAGTGELFF. CDR3 DNA sequence: TGTGCCATCAGCCGACTAGCGGGGACCGGGGAGCTGTTTTTT. The V call is TRBV10-3, the J call TRBJ2-2; 11 nucleotides agree with TRBD2. The V gene's germline CDR1 is ENHRY and CDR2 SYGVKD. V gave up 6 bases and J gave up 5 bases; unmatched junction bases: 2. The CDR3 has 14 amino acids.